The 4 T cell receptor beta chains given below trace back to one sample, sequenced in a study of beta chain features in type 1 diabetes. Study results and limitations: Shorter TCRB CDR3s, moderately but significantly so, marked every one of the four CD4+ subsets in Type 1 diabetes patients.

Since all of the isolated RNA was reverse transcribed, expressed TCRB transcripts were what got sequenced. TCRdb's table, derived via immunoSEQ multiplex PCR, lists solely in-frame clones and lacks some. Here the sample spans 120,000 or so clones, roughly 17% being singletons. No antigen has been assigned to these receptors. Material for sequencing was central memory CD4+ T cells from blood. The origin of the receptors is a man aged 18 to 30 with type 1 diabetes.

Turning to this clone: A far larger clone is only one base removed, so a read error is likely. The J gene is TRBJ2-5, the V gene TRBV7-2; 8 bases agree with TRBD1. This CDR3 contains 17 residues. Germline loops: CDR1 SGHTA, CDR2 FQGNSA. Here the CDR3 reads CSSSLSLGTGEQETQYF. DNA for the CDR3: TGTTCCAGCAGCTTATCGTTGGGGACAGGAGAGCAAGAGACCCAGTACTTC.

This chain joins TRBV12-5 and TRBJ2-1; the D gene could be TRBD1 or TRBD2 (6 bases each). Per germline, CDR1 LGHNT and CDR2 FRNRAP. CDR3 length: 14 amino acids. Trimming removed 10 bases at V and 3 bases at J, with 16 bases between. CDR3 DNA: TGTGCTACCGAGGGGGGAGACTTCTACAATGAGCAGTTCTTC. Protein product: CATEGGDFYNEQFF. Full variable domain (remainder filled in from reference TRBV12-5 and TRBJ2-1): DARVTQTPRHKVTEMGQEVTMRCQPILGHNTVFWYRQTMMQGLELLAYFRNRAPLDDSGMPKDRFSAEMPDATLATLKIQPSEPRDSAVYFCATEGGDFYNEQFFGPGTRLTVL.

The chain carries TRBV19 and TRBJ2-1; D might be TRBD1 (6 bases). The germline CDR1 and CDR2 sequences are LNHDA and SQIVND (reference sequence). Trimming cost V 7 bases and J 0 bases, with 19 bases left between them. This CDR3 contains 17 residues. The CDR3: CASTPGQLPSSYNEQFF. The CDR3 DNA is TGTGCCAGTACCCCGGGACAATTGCCCTCCTCCTACAATGAGCAGTTCTTC. The full variable domain, with the rest looked up from reference TRBV19 and TRBJ2-1, is DGGITQSPKYLFRKEGQNVTLSCEQNLNHDAMYWYRQDPGQGLRLIYYSQIVNDFQKGDIAEGYSVSREKKESFPLTVTSAQKNPTAFYLCASTPGQLPSSYNEQFFGPGTRLTVL.

This clone was seen a handful of times. V gene TRBV13 combines with J gene TRBJ2-1, with 13 bases matching TRBD2. CDR1 PRHDT and CDR2 FYEKMQ come from the germline V gene (reference sequence). V was clipped by 5 bases and J by 7 bases; unmatched bases: 5. CDR3 length: 15 residues. Here the CDR3 reads CASSTRLAGGNEQFF. The CDR3 DNA is TGTGCCAGCAGCACCCGACTAGCGGGGGGAAATGAGCAGTTCTTC.